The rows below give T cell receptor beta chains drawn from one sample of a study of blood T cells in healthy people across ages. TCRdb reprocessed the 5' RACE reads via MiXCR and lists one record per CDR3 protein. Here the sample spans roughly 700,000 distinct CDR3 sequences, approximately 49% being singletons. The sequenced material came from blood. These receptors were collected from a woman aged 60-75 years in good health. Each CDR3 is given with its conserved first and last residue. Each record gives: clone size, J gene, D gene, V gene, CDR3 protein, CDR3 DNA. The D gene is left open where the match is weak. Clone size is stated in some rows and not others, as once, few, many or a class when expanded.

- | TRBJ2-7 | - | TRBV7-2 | CASSSDYRVHEQYF | TGTGCCAGCAGCTCCGACTACAGGGTCCACGAGCAGTACTTC
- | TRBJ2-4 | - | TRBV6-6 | CASSPDSIAKNIQYF | TGTGCCAGCAGCCCCGACTCAATAGCCAAAAACATTCAGTACTTC
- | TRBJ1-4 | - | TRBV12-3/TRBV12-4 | CASSPGTSPKGTNEKLFF | TGTGCCAGCAGCCCAGGGACTTCCCCGAAGGGGACTAATGAAAAACTGTTTTTT
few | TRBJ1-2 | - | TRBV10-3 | CAINSEGVYGYTF | TGTGCCATCAATTCGGAGGGAGTCTATGGCTACACCTTC
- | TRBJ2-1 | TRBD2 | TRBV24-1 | CATSDLKGAGADNEQFF | TGTGCCACCAGTGATCTCAAGGGTGCGGGAGCGGACAATGAGCAGTTCTTC
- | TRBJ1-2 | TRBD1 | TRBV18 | CATSDRADGYTF | TGTGCCACCTCGGACAGGGCGGATGGCTACACCTTC
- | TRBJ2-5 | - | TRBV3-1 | CASSQDQPARGQETQYF | TGTGCCAGCAGCCAAGATCAGCCGGCTAGGGGTCAGGAGACCCAGTACTTC
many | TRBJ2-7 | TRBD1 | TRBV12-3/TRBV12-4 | CASSRDSSYEQYF | TGTGCCAGCAGCCGGGACAGCTCCTACGAGCAGTACTTC
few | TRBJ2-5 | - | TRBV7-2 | CASSLVISQETQYF | TGTGCCAGCAGCTTAGTTATTAGCCAAGAGACCCAGTACTTC
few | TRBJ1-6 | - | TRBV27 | CASRFLPGTGSSYNSPLHF | TGTGCCAGCAGGTTTCTACCTGGTACAGGGAGTTCCTATAATTCACCCCTCCACTTT
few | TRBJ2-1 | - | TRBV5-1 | CASSLGPIREQFF | TGCGCCAGCAGCTTGGGCCCCATCCGTGAGCAGTTCTTC
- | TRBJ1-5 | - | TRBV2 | CASSAVPGGNQPQHF | TGTGCCAGCAGTGCAGTGCCAGGCGGCAATCAGCCCCAGCATTTT
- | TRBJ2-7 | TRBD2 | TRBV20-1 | CSARAGAMNEQYF | TGCAGTGCTAGGGCGGGAGCAATGAACGAGCAGTACTTC
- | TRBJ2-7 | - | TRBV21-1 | CASSKERQVQIGTSGISSYEQYF | TGTGCCAGCAGCAAAGAACGACAGGTACAGATAGGGACTAGCGGGATCTCCTCCTACGAGCAGTACTTC
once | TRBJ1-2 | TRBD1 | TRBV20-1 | CSPGQAYGYTF | TGCAGTCCGGGACAGGCCTATGGCTACACCTTC
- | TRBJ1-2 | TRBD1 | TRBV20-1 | CSATGTGNFGGYTF | TGCAGTGCAACCGGGACAGGGAATTTTGGTGGCTACACCTTC
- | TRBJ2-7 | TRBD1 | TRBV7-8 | CASSSIGQGAYEQYF | TGTGCCAGCAGCTCCATTGGACAGGGTGCCTACGAGCAGTACTTC
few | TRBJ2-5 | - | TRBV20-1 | CSARSHRQVQETQYF | TGCAGTGCTAGATCCCATCGACAGGTCCAAGAGACCCAGTACTTC